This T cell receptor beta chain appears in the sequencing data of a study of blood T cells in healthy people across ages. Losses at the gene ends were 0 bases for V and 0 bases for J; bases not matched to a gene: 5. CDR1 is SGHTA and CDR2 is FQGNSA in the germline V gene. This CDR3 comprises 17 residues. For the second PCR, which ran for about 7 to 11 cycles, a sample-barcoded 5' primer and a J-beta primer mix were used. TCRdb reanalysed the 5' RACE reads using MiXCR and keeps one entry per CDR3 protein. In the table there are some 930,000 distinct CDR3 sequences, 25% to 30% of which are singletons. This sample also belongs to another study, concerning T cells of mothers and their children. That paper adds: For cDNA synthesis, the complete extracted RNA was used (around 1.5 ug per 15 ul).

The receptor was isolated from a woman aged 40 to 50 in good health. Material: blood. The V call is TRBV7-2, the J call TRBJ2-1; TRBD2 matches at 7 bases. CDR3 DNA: TGTGCCAGCAGCTTAGCGAGCGGGGTAACCTCCTACAATGAGCAGTTCTTC. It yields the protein CASSLASGVTSYNEQFF.